The 29 T cell receptor beta chains in this list originate from one sample, sequenced in a study of metastatic and nonmetastatic thyroid tumors. Patients were all untreated before their thyroid surgery. TCRdb re-processed the PCR reads through MiXCR. The sample lists approximately 31,000 clones, over 15% seen once, with roughly a tenth in the top ten. The material sequenced was blood. The origin of the receptors is a female donor with papillary thyroid cancer or a benign thyroid nodule (not recorded which). Some clones in this sample may be carry-over from other donors' samples.

This clone was counted many times. This could be a read error, since a much larger clone is one nucleotide away. This chain joins TRBV12-3 or TRBV12-4 and TRBJ1-6; D call uncertain. Trimming removed 3 bases at V and 11 bases at J, with 11 bases between. CDR3 length: 13 residues. The chain's CDR3 is CASSFILYPPLHF. DNA for the CDR3: TGTGCCAGCAGTTTTATCCTATACCCACCCCTCCACTTT.

This clone was seen ten or more times. The chain uses TRBV5-4 and TRBJ2-7; 11 positions match TRBD2. This CDR3 region has 16 residues. Losses at the gene ends were 1 base for V and 2 bases for J; bases not matched to a gene: 5. Looked up from germline, CDR1 is SGHNT and CDR2 is YYREEE (reference sequence). CDR3 protein: CASSLISGGGPYEQYF. The CDR3 coding sequence is TGTGCCAGCAGCTTGATTAGCGGGGGGGGCCCCTACGAGCAGTACTTC.

The sample holds many counts of this clone. J is TRBJ2-3 and V is TRBV7-2, with D unresolved. The germline CDR1 and CDR2 sequences are SGHTA and FQGNSA. The CDR3 is 15 residues long. V was trimmed by 5 bases and J by 0 bases, leaving 12 bases between them. The CDR3 region is CASSPLGPSTDTQYF. For the CDR3, the DNA is TGTGCCAGCAGCCCTCTAGGTCCCAGCACAGATACGCAGTATTTT.

This clone was picked up many times. The chain uses TRBV28 and TRBJ2-1, with D perhaps TRBD2 (5 bases). The CDR3 contains 13 residues. Trimming pared 1 base from V and 7 bases from J, leaving 8 bases between. Germline lookup yields CDR1 MDHEN and CDR2 SYDVKM. The CDR3 reads CASSLYEGNEQFF. For the CDR3, the DNA is TGTGCCAGCAGTTTATATGAGGGAAATGAGCAGTTCTTC.

The sample holds many counts of this clone. This chain links TRBV10-3 with TRBJ1-2, with D tentatively TRBD1 (5 bases). CDR1 and CDR2 from the germline V gene are ENHRY and SYGVKD. The germline V and J ends were trimmed by 11 bases and 2 bases, with 15 bases remaining between them. The CDR3 length is 13 residues. The CDR3 here is CALREGRNYGYTF. For the CDR3, the DNA is TGTGCCCTTCGGGAGGGACGAAACTATGGCTACACCTTC.

In its sample, this clone was seen many times. This rearrangement joins TRBV30 to TRBJ1-2; D uncertain. Trimming removed 2 bases from V and 6 bases from J, with 10 bases in between. CDR3 size: 12 residues. Per the germline V gene, CDR1 is GTSNPN and CDR2 is SVGIG (reference sequence). The CDR3 DNA sequence: TGTGCCTGGAGTTTGACTACAGATGGCTACACCTTC. Residues: CAWSLTTDGYTF.

This clone showed up many times. A much larger clonotype is one base distant, so this may be a read error. The rearrangement joins TRBV19 to TRBJ1-1; D remains unclear. From germline, CDR1 is LNHDA and CDR2 SQIVND (reference sequence). This CDR3 has 11 amino acids. V dropped 11 bases and J dropped 8 bases, with 15 bases sitting between them. The CDR3 spells CAGAETYEAFF. CDR3 nucleotides: TGTGCCGGTGCCGAGACTTACGAAGCTTTCTTT. Based on the CDR3 plus reference TRBV19 and TRBJ1-1, the full variable domain is DGGITQSPKYLFRKEGQNVTLSCEQNLNHDAMYWYRQDPGQGLRLIYYSQIVNDFQKGDIAEGYSVSREKKESFPLTVTSAQKNPTAFYLCAGAETYEAFFGQGTRLTVV.

This clone came up many times. A read error may be the cause here, since a much bigger clone is one base away. This specimen includes other DNA sequences encoding the same CDR3. V and J are TRBV29-1 and TRBJ1-6; D gene ambiguous. The CDR3 consists of 13 residues. The germline CDR1 and CDR2 sequences are SQVTM and ANQGSEA. CDR3 region: CSVQPEADSPLHF. As DNA, the CDR3 is TGCAGCGTCCAGCCCGAGGCGGACTCACCCCTCCACTTC.

The chain employs TRBV18 and TRBJ1-6; 7 bases line up with TRBD1. The V gene end was trimmed by 4 bases and the J gene end by 4 bases; junction bases not matched to a gene: 4. This CDR3 spans 15 amino acids. The germline gives CDR1 KGHSH, CDR2 LQKENI. CDR3 loop: CASSLTGDYNSPLHF. The CDR3 DNA sequence: TGTGCCAGCTCACTCACAGGGGATTATAATTCACCCCTCCACTTT.

This clone was seen repeatedly, ten times or more. V usage is TRBV11-3 and J usage is TRBJ2-3; no firm D call. Germline loops: CDR1 SGHNT, CDR2 YENEEA. This CDR3 is built from 14 residues. V was clipped by 11 bases and J by 2 bases, with 17 bases between them. This CDR3 is CAGPFISNTDTQYF. CDR3 in DNA: TGTGCCGGTCCCTTTATTTCTAACACAGATACGCAGTATTTT.

This clone was seen repeatedly, ten times or more. The rearrangement joins TRBV5-5 to TRBJ1-1, with unresolved D. Germline V lookup: CDR1 SGHKS, CDR2 YYEKEE (reference sequence). V lost 4 bases, J lost 1 base, and 11 bases lay in between. CDR3 length: 14 amino acids. The CDR3 DNA sequence: TGTGCCAGCAGCAGGGTTTTTCGGAACACTGAAGCTTTCTTT. Protein: CASSRVFRNTEAFF.

This clone has a count of ten or more. The chain is built from TRBV20-1 and TRBJ1-4; tentative D call: TRBD1 (6 bases). The V gene's germline CDR1 is DFQATT and CDR2 SNEGSKA (reference sequence). The V end lost 6 bases, the J end lost 7 bases, and 15 bases lay between the germline ends. The CDR3 runs to 13 residues. CDR3 sequence reads: CSAPRGKFEKLFF. CDR3 nucleotide sequence: TGCAGTGCGCCTAGGGGGAAGTTTGAAAAACTGTTTTTT.

This clone occurred a few times. This may stem from a read error, because a much larger clone lies one nucleotide away. The chain employs TRBV29-1 and TRBJ2-5; 10 bases align to TRBD1. The CDR3 is 14 amino acids. Trimming cost V 3 bases and J 5 bases; bases outside gene matches: 6. Germline V gene sequence: CDR1 SQVTM, CDR2 ANQGSEA. The CDR3, as DNA: TGCAGCGTTGAGGAGGGACAGGGGACGGAGACCCAGTACTTC. Translated: CSVEEGQGTETQYF. The full variable domain, completed using reference TRBV29-1 and TRBJ2-5, is SAVISQKPSRDICQRGTSLTIQCQVDSQVTMMFWYRQQPGQSLTLIATANQGSEATYESGFVIDKFPISRPNLTFSTLTVSNMSPEDSSIYLCSVEEGQGTETQYFGPGTRLLVL.

This clone is medium-sized within its sample. The CDR3 loop reads CASSNPPGQGLGYTF. The DNA of the CDR3 is TGTGCCAGCAGCAACCCTCCGGGACAGGGCCTGGGCTACACCTTC. The chain combines TRBV6-1 with TRBJ1-2; TRBD1 matches 9 bases. Germline-derived CDR1 and CDR2 are MNHNS and SASEGT. The V and J ends lost 6 bases and 8 bases, in that order; junction bases with no gene match: 13. The CDR3 length is 15 residues.

Sample share makes this clone medium-sized. The rearrangement links TRBV6-1 to TRBJ1-6, with D possibly matching TRBD1 (5 bases). Germline CDR1 reads MNHNS; CDR2 reads SASEGT. Deletions cut 7 bases from V and 5 bases from J, with 12 bases between. The CDR3 runs 14 residues. CDR3 in DNA: TGTGCCAGCACCCAGGACATAAATAATTCACCCCTCCACTTT. This translates into CASTQDINNSPLHF.

This chain uses TRBV14 with TRBJ2-1, with 9 bases fitting TRBD2. CDR1 and CDR2 from the germline V gene are SGHDN and FVKESK. The CDR3 contains 14 residues. The junction had 1 base not matched to a gene; V was cut back by 3 bases and J by 4 bases. In nucleotides, the CDR3 is TGTGCCAGCAGCCAGCGGGGGGGGTACAATGAGCAGTTCTTC. This translates into CASSQRGGYNEQFF.

A few counts support this clone. The chain couples TRBV10-3 to TRBJ2-7; D is possibly TRBD1 (5 bases). Deletions cut 11 bases from V and 7 bases from J, with 24 bases between. CDR1 is ENHRY and CDR2 is SYGVKD in the germline V gene. CDR3 length: 14 amino acids. The CDR3 sequence: CALPGLVGSGEQYF. For the CDR3, the DNA is TGTGCCTTACCTGGGCTAGTGGGGTCAGGGGAGCAGTACTTC.

This clone appeared many times. The chain is built from TRBV5-1 and TRBJ1-2, with D unclear. Germline lookup yields CDR1 SGHRS and CDR2 YFSETQ. Deletions cut 1 base from V and 6 bases from J, with 10 bases between. The length of the CDR3 is 13 residues. CDR3 sequence reads: CASSLSREDGYTF. CDR3 coding DNA: TGCGCCAGCAGCTTGTCCAGAGAGGATGGCTACACCTTC.

Regarding this clone: At one end the junction does not follow the germline gene, possibly because of a read error. The rearrangement links TRBV12-3 or TRBV12-4 to TRBJ1-6; D possibly corresponds to TRBD1 (6 bases). The CDR3 is 17 residues long. DNA of the CDR3: TGTGTCAGCACCTCTAGGGGGGTAAGCTCCTATAATTCAACCCTCCACTTT. Its translation: CVSTSRGVSSYNSTLHF.

This clone was observed at least ten times. The chain has TRBV7-2 and TRBJ1-5; no reliable D call. CDR3 length: 13 residues. CDR1 and CDR2 from the germline V gene are SGHTA and FQGNSA. V was pared by 3 bases and J by 5 bases, with 8 bases between. The CDR3 region is CASSFFVDQPQHF. The CDR3 DNA reads TGTGCCAGCAGCTTCTTCGTGGATCAGCCCCAGCATTTT.

In this sample, this clone turned up many times. The V and J genes are TRBV18 and TRBJ2-1; 11 bases match TRBD2. The CDR3 extends over 16 amino acids. V gave up 4 bases and J gave up 2 bases; unmatched junction bases: 4. CDR1 and CDR2 (germline): KGHSH, LQKENI. CDR3 sequence reads: CASSLSTSGTYNEQFF. Written as DNA, the CDR3 is TGTGCCAGCTCACTTTCGACTAGCGGGACCTACAATGAGCAGTTCTTC.

This clone was counted many times. This rearrangement joins TRBV10-1 to TRBJ2-3, with TRBD2 identical over 10 bases. V shed 2 bases, J shed 3 bases, and the junction held 8 bases outside the gene matches. This CDR3 comprises 17 residues. Germline-derived CDR1 and CDR2 are WNHNN and SYGVQD (reference sequence). The CDR3 loop is CASSEASGRIVTDTQYF. In nucleotides, the CDR3 is TGCGCCAGCAGTGAGGCTAGCGGGAGAATAGTGACAGATACGCAGTATTTT.

This clone was counted many times. The chain has TRBV29-1 and TRBJ1-1, with no clear D. CDR1 is SQVTM and CDR2 is ANQGSEA in the germline V gene. The CDR3 has 13 amino acids. Deletions cut 5 bases from V and 5 bases from J, with 15 bases between. In DNA form, the CDR3 reads TGCAGCGTTAAAAAGAGGGAGGGAACTGAAGCTTTCTTT. Encoded protein: CSVKKREGTEAFF.

This clone has ten or more counts. The gene calls are TRBV5-1 and TRBJ2-7, with D tentatively TRBD2 (6 bases). Germline V gene sequence: CDR1 SGHRS, CDR2 YFSETQ. The CDR3 spans 18 residues. Trimming cost V 3 bases and J 7 bases, with 29 bases left between them. CDR3 DNA sequence: TGCGCCAGCAGCTGGCAGCTTCGCGGGGAGACTAGTGTATTGGAGCAGTACTTC. The encoded protein is CASSWQLRGETSVLEQYF. Using reference TRBV5-1 and TRBJ2-7 for the parts outside the CDR3, the full variable domain is KAGVTQTPRYLIKTRGQQVTLSCSPISGHRSVSWYQQTPGQGLQFLFEYFSETQRNKGNFPGRFSGRQFSNSRSEMNVSTLELGDSALYLCASSWQLRGETSVLEQYFGPGTRLTVT.

This clone was counted many times. The chain has TRBV18 and TRBJ1-2, with TRBD1 as a possible D gene (5 bases). This CDR3 has 13 amino acids. The germline V and J ends were trimmed by 3 bases and 4 bases, with 9 bases remaining between them. CDR1 is KGHSH and CDR2 is LQKENI in the germline V gene. The CDR3 loop is CASSPFTGYGYTF. The CDR3 DNA sequence: TGTGCCAGCTCACCCTTTACAGGCTATGGCTACACCTTC.

This clone was recorded many times. This chain connects TRBV18 to TRBJ1-1, with D perhaps TRBD1 (5 bases). Per germline, CDR1 KGHSH and CDR2 LQKENI. The V gene lost 4 bases and the J gene lost 0 bases, with 15 bases spanning the gap. The CDR3 length is 16 residues. The CDR3 bases are TGTGCCAGCTCACGGGAGCAGGGCCCCTTGAACACTGAAGCTTTCTTT. Its protein is CASSREQGPLNTEAFF.

This clone was found many times. The chain employs TRBV11-3 and TRBJ2-7, with D tentatively TRBD1 or TRBD2 (6 bases each). The germline V and J ends were trimmed by 5 bases and 2 bases, with 19 bases remaining between them. Germline CDR1 SGHNT, CDR2 YENEEA. There are 16 residues in the CDR3. CDR3: CASSKLSGAETYEQYF. CDR3 DNA sequence: TGTGCCAGCAGCAAGCTGTCGGGGGCGGAAACCTACGAGCAGTACTTC.

To note about this clone: The DNA is left out, because the CDR3 cannot be placed on it with certainty; the CDR3 is given as TCRdb lists it. This chain connects TRBV12-3 or TRBV12-4 to TRBJ2-2; the D call of TRBD2 is as the table states it, not checked on the DNA. Both ends counted, the CDR3 spans 16 residues. Here the CDR3 reads CASSLSGGRGAGSCFF.

This clone appeared many times. The chain combines TRBV29-1 with TRBJ2-7; D might be TRBD2 (7 bases). The CDR3 is made up of 14 amino acids. Germline assignment: CDR1 SQVTM and CDR2 ANQGSEA. The V gene lost 7 bases and the J gene lost 3 bases, with 19 bases spanning the gap. In DNA, the CDR3 is TGCAGCGCCCGCGAGGGGGTAGCGGGCTACGAGCAGTACTTC. It translates to CSAREGVAGYEQYF.